Shown below are 23 T cell receptor beta chains from a single sample sequenced in a study of shared clonotypes between healthy human individuals. Some clones are missing from TCRdb's copy, which holds only in-frame ones; the method was immunoSEQ multiplex PCR. The sample consists of 2 million to 2.5 million clones, approximately 94% of them appearing once. Naive CD8 cells, CD45RO-negative and positively selected for CCR7, excluded terminally differentiated effector memory CD45RA+ cells. Sequences were obtained from naive CD8+ T cells sorted from blood. The receptors here all came from a man younger than 35 in good health.

CDR3 in amino acids: CASSSFNTEAFF. The CDR3 DNA is TGTGCCAGCAGCAGCTTTAACACTGAAGCTTTCTTT. The genes are TRBV7-2 and TRBJ1-1; D unresolved. The V end was cut by 5 bases, the J end by 2 bases, with 6 bases between. Germline-derived CDR1 and CDR2 are SGHTA and FQGNSA. CDR3 length: 12 amino acids.

CDR3 region: CASSDRGPYNEQFF. The CDR3 coding sequence is TGCGCCAGCAGTGATAGAGGCCCCTACAATGAGCAGTTCTTC. This chain joins TRBV10-1 and TRBJ2-1; D not certain. CDR1 WNHNN and CDR2 SYGVQD come from the germline V gene (reference sequence). This CDR3 has 14 amino acids. V shed 3 bases and J shed 2 bases, with 8 bases lying between them.

The CDR3 sequence: CASSGWTGGQETQYF. CDR3 nucleotide sequence: TGTGCCAGCAGTGGTTGGACAGGGGGTCAAGAGACCCAGTACTTC. V is TRBV6-6 and J is TRBJ2-5, with 10 bases lining up with TRBD1. Unmatched junction bases numbered 5, after V lost 5 bases and J lost 2 bases. The CDR3 contains 15 residues. Germline lookup yields CDR1 MNHNY and CDR2 SVGAGI (reference sequence).

This chain uses TRBV19 with TRBJ1-1, with D unresolved. Germline lookup yields CDR1 LNHDA and CDR2 SQIVND (reference sequence). V dropped 3 bases and J dropped 6 bases, with 14 bases sitting between them. The CDR3 consists of 14 residues. The CDR3 DNA reads as TGTGCCAGTAGTATCTCTCCGATTGCGCCTGAAGCTTTCTTT. Protein product: CASSISPIAPEAFF.

The V gene is TRBV27, the J gene TRBJ2-3; TRBD1 or TRBD2 may be the D gene (5 bases each). Germline V gene data show CDR1 as MNHEY and CDR2 as SMNVEV (reference sequence). The CDR3 runs 14 residues. V lost 2 bases and J lost 6, with 12 bases in between. CDR3 nucleotide sequence: TGTGCCAGCAGTTTAGATCCGGGGCCGGATACGCAGTATTTT. As protein: CASSLDPGPDTQYF.

This clone was seen a single time. V gene TRBV9 combines with J gene TRBJ1-4; perhaps TRBD1 as D (6 bases). CDR1 is SGDLS, CDR2 YYNGEE, per germline. Trimming removed 0 bases from V and 8 bases from J, with 14 bases in between. The CDR3 runs to 15 residues. CDR3 sequence: CASSVEGEPTEKLFF. CDR3 DNA sequence: TGTGCCAGCAGCGTAGAGGGGGAACCAACCGAAAAACTGTTTTTT. The full variable domain, in which reference TRBV9 and TRBJ1-4 provide the parts outside the CDR3, is DSGVTQTPKHLITATGQRVTLRCSPRSGDLSVYWYQQSLDQGLQFLIQYYNGEERAKGNILERFSAQQFPDLHSELNLSSLELGDSALYFCASSVEGEPTEKLFFGSGTQLSVL.

V and J are TRBV19 and TRBJ2-7; a weak D match, TRBD2 (6 bases). V was shortened by 5 bases and J by 1 base, with 15 bases between the two germline ends. Germline V lookup: CDR1 LNHDA, CDR2 SQIVND (reference sequence). The CDR3 has 15 residues. CDR3 in amino acids: CASSGAGIYSYEQYF. CDR3 nucleotide sequence: TGTGCCAGTAGTGGGGCGGGAATCTATTCCTACGAGCAGTACTTC.

This clone was seen only once. The chain recombines TRBV6-1 with TRBJ1-2; a possible D gene is TRBD1 (5 bases). CDR1 MNHNS and CDR2 SASEGT come from the germline V gene. Trimming took off 4 bases at V and 7 bases at J, with 10 bases between the two ends. The CDR3 extends over 12 amino acids. The CDR3 loop is CASSAGTAGYTF. DNA of the CDR3: TGTGCCAGCAGTGCTGGGACGGCTGGCTACACCTTC.

The sample holds one count of this clone. This chain connects TRBV2 to TRBJ2-3; TRBD1 aligns across 7 bases. In germline, CDR1 is SNHLY, CDR2 FYNNEI. The CDR3 length is 16 residues. V lost 0 bases to trimming and J lost 5 bases; unmatched junction nucleotides: 8. CDR3 DNA: TGTGCCAGCAGTGAAGCACAACAGGGGTGGGGAGATACGCAGTATTTT. Translated, it gives CASSEAQQGWGDTQYF.

The V and J genes are TRBV15 and TRBJ2-1; TRBD1 agrees at 7 bases. CDR3 length: 18 amino acids. Per the germline V gene, CDR1 is LNHNV and CDR2 is YYDKDF (reference sequence). Trimming at V came to 1 base and at J to 9 bases, leaving 18 bases not matched to a gene. CDR3: CATSRGEGATGLRGEQFF. The CDR3 DNA follows: TGTGCCACCAGCAGAGGTGAGGGGGCGACGGGGTTAAGAGGTGAGCAGTTCTTC. Together with reference TRBV15 and TRBJ2-1, the CDR3 gives the full variable domain: DAMVIQNPRYQVTQFGKPVTLSCSQTLNHNVMYWYQQKSSQAPKLLFHYYDKDFNNEADTPDNFQSRRPNTSFCFLDIRSPGLGDTAMYLCATSRGEGATGLRGEQFFGPGTRLTVL.

V gene TRBV30 combines with J gene TRBJ2-2; D not certain. Trimming removed 8 bases at V and 9 bases at J, with 10 bases between. From germline, CDR1 is GTSNPN and CDR2 SVGIG (reference sequence). The CDR3 loop spans 10 amino acids. The CDR3 loop reads CAGYHRELFF. The CDR3 coding sequence is TGTGCCGGGTACCACCGGGAGCTGTTTTTT. The entire variable domain, with the rest obtained from reference TRBV30 and TRBJ2-2, is as follows: SQTIHQWPATLVQPVGSPLSLECTVEGTSNPNLYWYRQAAGRGLQLLFYSVGIGQISSEVPQNLSASRPQDRQFILSSKKLLLSDSGFYLCAGYHRELFFGEGSRLTVL.

The chain links TRBV7-9 to TRBJ2-3; D ambiguous. This CDR3 comprises 14 residues. V dropped 7 bases and J dropped 5 bases, with 16 bases sitting between them. Germline V gene lookup returns CDR1 SEHNR and CDR2 FQNEAQ (reference sequence). The CDR3 is CASNAAPQRDTQYF. CDR3 nucleotide sequence: TGTGCCAGCAACGCAGCTCCCCAACGAGATACGCAGTATTTT.

This chain links TRBV27 with TRBJ2-2; maybe TRBD1 (5 bases). CDR1 and CDR2 from the germline V gene are MNHEY and SMNVEV (reference sequence). The germline V and J ends were trimmed by 3 bases and 3 bases, with 8 bases remaining between them. The CDR3 loop spans 14 amino acids. The CDR3 DNA is TGTGCCAGCAGTTTTGACAGCTACACCGGGGAGCTGTTTTTT. Translated: CASSFDSYTGELFF.

The chain is built from TRBV11-2 and TRBJ2-7; 9 bases are shared with TRBD1. Germline CDR1 SGHAT, CDR2 FQNNGV. CDR3 length: 13 amino acids. Trimming took 8 bases from V and 5 from J; bases not matched to a gene: 7. In nucleotides, the CDR3 is TGTGCCAGCGAGGGGGGACAGGGCAACGAGCAGTACTTC. It translates to CASEGGQGNEQYF.

The chain has TRBV18 and TRBJ2-7, with D possibly matching TRBD1 (6 bases). The germline V gene has CDR1 KGHSH and CDR2 LQKENI. Trimming pared 3 bases from V and 0 bases from J, leaving 12 bases between. This CDR3 has 15 residues. DNA for the CDR3: TGTGCCAGCTCACCGGAGGACAGAAGCTCCTACGAGCAGTACTTC. It translates to CASSPEDRSSYEQYF.

A single count supports this clone. The rearrangement links TRBV4-1 to TRBJ2-4; 9 bases fit TRBD1. V shed 5 bases, J shed 3 bases, and the junction held 2 bases outside the gene matches. The CDR3 covers 14 residues. Per germline, CDR1 MGHRA and CDR2 YSYEKL. The CDR3 here is CASSTTGGKNIQYF. The CDR3 DNA reads as TGCGCCAGCAGCACGACAGGGGGCAAAAACATTCAGTACTTC.

The V and J genes are TRBV7-9 and TRBJ1-2; D possibly corresponds to TRBD1 (6 bases). The CDR3 spans 12 residues. Trimming removed 4 bases from V and 10 bases from J, with 13 bases in between. Germline values: CDR1 SEHNR, CDR2 FQNEAQ (reference sequence). CDR3 sequence (DNA): TGTGCCAGCAGCTCGTTACAGGGCGCCTACACCTTC. It specifies CASSSLQGAYTF. Full variable domain (outside the CDR3, taken from reference TRBV7-9 and TRBJ1-2): DTGVSQNPRHKITKRGQNVTFRCDPISEHNRLYWYRQTLGQGPEFLTYFQNEAQLEKSRLLSDRFSAERPKGSFSTLEIQRTEQGDSAMYLCASSSLQGAYTFGSGTRLTVV.

The V gene is TRBV27, the J gene TRBJ1-1; D not certain. The CDR3 sequence is 13 residues long. Germline V gives CDR1 MNHEY, CDR2 SMNVEV (reference sequence). The ends were cut back, 8 bases at V and 3 bases at J, with 13 bases in the middle. CDR3 nucleotides: TGTGCCAGCTCTACGACCGGGGACACTGAAGCTTTCTTT. Translated: CASSTTGDTEAFF.

In the case of this clone: Other nucleotide sequences from this sample produce the same CDR3. The rearrangement uses TRBV7-9 and TRBJ2-1, with 10 bases lining up with TRBD2. J gave up 4 bases and V 5 bases, and 5 bases lay outside the gene matches. CDR1 SEHNR and CDR2 FQNEAQ come from the germline V gene (reference sequence). The CDR3 runs to 15 residues. CDR3 loop: CASSRTSGSYNEQFF. DNA of the CDR3: TGTGCCAGCAGCCGGACTAGCGGTTCTTACAATGAGCAGTTCTTC.

Here the CDR3 DNA reads TGTGCCAGCAGCTTAAGTCCATTTCAGAACGAGCAGTACTTC. This codes for CASSLSPFQNEQYF. The chain joins TRBV7-2 to TRBJ2-7; no clear D gene. V lost 2 bases, J lost 5 bases, and 13 bases lay in between. This CDR3 is 14 amino acids long. Germline values: CDR1 SGHTA, CDR2 FQGNSA.

The chain joins TRBV6-1 to TRBJ2-2; D remains unclear. Per germline, CDR1 MNHNS and CDR2 SASEGT. V dropped 6 bases and J dropped 2 bases, with 7 bases sitting between them. CDR3 size: 13 residues. CDR3 sequence (DNA): TGTGCCAGCAGAACAGATAACACCGGGGAGCTGTTTTTT. Its translation: CASRTDNTGELFF.

Only one count was recorded for this clone. V usage is TRBV7-9 and J usage is TRBJ1-3; weak D call: TRBD1 (6 bases). Between the trimmed V and J ends, which lost 5 bases and 6 bases, there was a span of 17 bases. The CDR3 has 15 residues. The germline CDR1 and CDR2 sequences are SEHNR and FQNEAQ (reference sequence). Written as DNA, the CDR3 is TGTGCCAGCAGCGCCCGGACGGGGGCGGAAAACACCATATATTTT. This encodes CASSARTGAENTIYF.

This sequence joins TRBV5-5 and TRBJ2-7; D could derive from TRBD1 or TRBD2 (5 bases each). The ends were cut back, 0 bases at V and 0 bases at J, with 10 bases in the middle. Per the germline V gene, CDR1 is SGHKS and CDR2 is YYEKEE (reference sequence). The CDR3 is 15 residues long. DNA of the CDR3: TGTGCCAGCAGCTTGGGCTGGGACGGCTCCTACGAGCAGTACTTC. Encoded protein: CASSLGWDGSYEQYF. The entire variable domain, with the rest obtained from reference TRBV5-5 and TRBJ2-7, is as follows: DAGVTQSPTHLIKTRGQQVTLRCSPISGHKSVSWYQQVLGQGPQFIFQYYEKEERGRGNFPDRFSARQFPNYSSELNVNALLLGDSALYLCASSLGWDGSYEQYFGPGTRLTVT.